This record concerns one TCR beta chain sequence. Its antigen is unknown. V was pared by 6 bases and J by 0 bases, with 6 bases between. From germline, CDR1 is MNHEY and CDR2 SMNVEV (reference sequence). The CDR3 runs 13 residues. These data are taken from a study of a mutant IDH1 vaccine in newly diagnosed glioma. Study information: Patients in the study were vaccinated eight times, receiving shots in weeks 1, 3, 5, 7, 11, 15, 19 and 23. Vaccination followed radiotherapy alone by 4-6 weeks, or accompanied temozolomide cycles.

The time point here: week 5, during vaccination. The content of each vaccine dose was 300 ug of mutant IDH1 20-mer peptide, and topical imiquimod accompanied it. Study results and caveats: Apparently unrelated to pseudoprogression were changes in the top peripheral T cell clonotypes.

Clones were sequenced by immunoSEQ multiplex PCR, and TCRdb holds only the in-frame ones, with some missing. The data show roughly 51,000 clones, 75% to 85% seen once. The chain has TRBV27 and TRBJ2-1; no definite D call. This specimen was PBMCs, taken from a glioma patient whose treatment included an IDH1 peptide vaccine. The origin of this receptor is a man between 25 and 39 years old with glioma. CDR3 nucleotide sequence: TGTGCCAGCAGAATAAGCTCCTACAATGAGCAGTTCTTC. Amino acid sequence: CASRISSYNEQFF.